The rows below give T cell receptor beta chains drawn from one sample of a study of OX40 agonist ivuxolimab in advanced cancers. Sequencing was performed with immunoSEQ multiplex PCR; in TCRdb, only in-frame clones are kept and a portion is missing. The profile covers about 45,000 clones, with about four fifths appearing a single time and 15% taken by the ten largest. The material sequenced was CD4+ or CD8+ T cells sorted from blood, taken in a trial of the OX40 agonist ivuxolimab. All receptors come from an adult with an advanced solid tumor such as melanoma, head and neck, liver or kidney cancer. CDR3s include the opening cysteine and the closing phenylalanine or tryptophan. Fields, in order: CDR3 DNA, CDR3 protein, J gene, V gene, CDR3 length, clone size, D gene. D genes are given only for firm matches. Only some rows state a clone size, as once, few, many or a class for expanded clones.

DNA: TGCGCCAGCAGCCAGCTCCTAAACTCCTACGAGCAGTACTTC
CDR3: CASSQLLNSYEQYF
J: TRBJ2-7
V: TRBV4-1
length: 14
size: few
D: NA

DNA: TGCGCCAGCAGCCAAGCAGGGGGCATACACTATGGCTACACCTTC
CDR3: CASSQAGGIHYGYTF
J: TRBJ1-2
V: TRBV4-1
length: 15
size: NA
D: TRBD1

DNA: TGTGCCAGCAGCGCCGGGACTAGCGGGAGGGTCGAGCAGTTCTTC
CDR3: CASSAGTSGRVEQFF
J: TRBJ2-1
V: TRBV7-7
length: 15
size: once
D: TRBD2

DNA: TGTGCCAGCACCTACGGTGGGGGGGGCTATGGCTACACCTTC
CDR3: CASTYGGGGYGYTF
J: TRBJ1-2
V: TRBV6-5
length: 14
size: once
D: NA

DNA: TGTGCCAGCTCACCATTGGTGAACACTGAAGCTTTCTTT
CDR3: CASSPLVNTEAFF
J: TRBJ1-1
V: TRBV18
length: 13
size: NA
D: NA

DNA: TGCAGCGTTTCGGACTATGGCTACACCTTC
CDR3: CSVSDYGYTF
J: TRBJ1-2
V: TRBV29-1
length: 10
size: NA
D: NA

DNA: TGTGCCAGCAGTTTATACTCTGTGGGGGCCAGGGACACTGAAGCTTTCTTT
CDR3: CASSLYSVGARDTEAFF
J: TRBJ1-1
V: TRBV28
length: 17
size: NA
D: NA

DNA: TGTGCCAGCAGCTGGGGACAGGGTTGGACCGGGGAGCTGTTTTTT
CDR3: CASSWGQGWTGELFF
J: TRBJ2-2
V: TRBV11-1
length: 15
size: NA
D: TRBD1

DNA: TGTGCCAGCAGGCCAGAGGGGGCCCCATACGAGCAGTACTTC
CDR3: CASRPEGAPYEQYF
J: TRBJ2-7
V: TRBV6-9
length: 14
size: NA
D: TRBD1

DNA: TGTGCCAGCAGCGACCTTGACCGAAGCTACGAGCAGTACTTC
CDR3: CASSDLDRSYEQYF
J: TRBJ2-7
V: TRBV9
length: 14
size: NA
D: NA

DNA: TGTGCCAGCAGCTCCACCCTTTCCTCGCGTAGCACAGATACGCAGTATTTT
CDR3: CASSSTLSSRSTDTQYF
J: TRBJ2-3
V: TRBV28
length: 17
size: few
D: NA

DNA: TGCAGCGCCCAGAAACTAGCGGACTCCTACGAGCAGTACTTC
CDR3: CSAQKLADSYEQYF
J: TRBJ2-7
V: TRBV29-1
length: 14
size: NA
D: TRBD2

DNA: TGTGCCAGCAGCGGGGGGGCGGGAGTACTGGGAGAGCAGTACTTC
CDR3: CASSGGAGVLGEQYF
J: TRBJ2-7
V: TRBV6-5
length: 15
size: NA
D: TRBD2

DNA: TGCGCCAGCAGTTCAGTATATAATGAGCAGTTCTTC
CDR3: CASSSVYNEQFF
J: TRBJ2-1
V: TRBV10-2
length: 12
size: NA
D: NA

DNA: TGTGCCTGGAGTGAAGGGGGCGCGTCCAATCAGCCCCAGCATTTT
CDR3: CAWSEGGASNQPQHF
J: TRBJ1-5
V: TRBV30
length: 15
size: NA
D: TRBD1

DNA: TGTGCCAGCAGCTTAGCGGGGGGGGAGCTGTTTTTT
CDR3: CASSLAGGELFF
J: TRBJ2-2
V: TRBV7-2
length: 12
size: NA
D: NA

DNA: TGTGCCACCAGCTTCCGTTCCTCCTCCTACGAGCAGTACTTC
CDR3: CATSFRSSSYEQYF
J: TRBJ2-7
V: TRBV15
length: 14
size: NA
D: NA

DNA: TGTGCCAGCAGCCACGGACTAGCGGGGGCCGGCCCCTACAATGAGCAGTTCTTC
CDR3: CASSHGLAGAGPYNEQFF
J: TRBJ2-1
V: TRBV7-8
length: 18
size: NA
D: TRBD2

DNA: TGTGCCAGCAGCTTAGCAGTCCGGCCCCCGAGAGAAAATGAGCAGTTCTTC
CDR3: CASSLAVRPPRENEQFF
J: TRBJ2-1
V: TRBV7-6
length: 17
size: NA
D: NA

DNA: TGCGCCAGCAGCCTTGTGAGGCAGGGGGATGGCTACACCTTC
CDR3: CASSLVRQGDGYTF
J: TRBJ1-2
V: TRBV4-1
length: 14
size: NA
D: TRBD1

DNA: TGTGCCAGCAGCTTAGTAACCCAAAAAGAGACCCAGTACTTC
CDR3: CASSLVTQKETQYF
J: TRBJ2-5
V: TRBV11-3
length: 14
size: NA
D: NA

DNA: TGTGCCGCCAAGGTCGGGGTTTCGGCTGAAGCTTTCTTT
CDR3: CAAKVGVSAEAFF
J: TRBJ1-1
V: TRBV6-5
length: 13
size: medium-sized
D: NA

DNA: TGTGCCAGCAGGAGATTTGGGACGGAAGCTTTCTTT
CDR3: CASRRFGTEAFF
J: TRBJ1-1
V: TRBV6-1
length: 12
size: NA
D: NA

DNA: TGTGCCAGCAGCCCCCTTCCCGGGCGAATCGGGGCAGATACGCAGTATTTT
CDR3: CASSPLPGRIGADTQYF
J: TRBJ2-3
V: TRBV11-3
length: 17
size: NA
D: NA

DNA: TGTGCCAGCAGCCCCCACCCTACCGGAACAGGGGGCTTCTATGGCTACACCTTC
CDR3: CASSPHPTGTGGFYGYTF
J: TRBJ1-2
V: TRBV9
length: 18
size: NA
D: TRBD1

DNA: TGTGCCAGCAGCTTATCGGATGAAGCTTTCTTT
CDR3: CASSLSDEAFF
J: TRBJ1-1
V: TRBV7-9
length: 11
size: few
D: NA

DNA: TGTGCCAGCAGTGAAGCTGGTGGGGCATACACTGAAGCTTTCTTT
CDR3: CASSEAGGAYTEAFF
J: TRBJ1-1
V: TRBV2
length: 15
size: NA
D: NA

DNA: TGTGCCAGCTCACCACCGGGAGATACGCAGTATTTT
CDR3: CASSPPGDTQYF
J: TRBJ2-3
V: TRBV18
length: 12
size: NA
D: NA

DNA: TGTGCCAGCAGCCAGAGGAACATTACTAACTATGGCTACACCTTC
CDR3: CASSQRNITNYGYTF
J: TRBJ1-2
V: TRBV28
length: 15
size: NA
D: NA

DNA: TGTGCCAGCAGTCCCGGGGACGGGGCAAGCTCCTACAATGAGCAGTTCTTC
CDR3: CASSPGDGASSYNEQFF
J: TRBJ2-1
V: TRBV11-2
length: 17
size: NA
D: NA

DNA: TGTGCCATCAGTGTCAGGGAAAAACTGTTTTTT
CDR3: CAISVREKLFF
J: TRBJ1-4
V: TRBV10-3
length: 11
size: NA
D: NA

DNA: TGTGCCAGCAGCTCAAGCCGGGACAGGGGGCGATCCGGGGAGCTGTTTTTT
CDR3: CASSSSRDRGRSGELFF
J: TRBJ2-2
V: TRBV11-3
length: 17
size: NA
D: TRBD1

DNA: TGTGCCAGCAGTTTTAGCCCAGGCCTCGGCGAGCAGTACTTC
CDR3: CASSFSPGLGEQYF
J: TRBJ2-7
V: TRBV28
length: 14
size: few
D: NA

DNA: TGCAGCGTTGTCACGGGCTACGAGCAGTACTTC
CDR3: CSVVTGYEQYF
J: TRBJ2-7
V: TRBV29-1
length: 11
size: many
D: NA

DNA: TGTGCCAGCAGCTTACATCGCGGCGGGAGGAACACCGGGGAGCTGTTTTTT
CDR3: CASSLHRGGRNTGELFF
J: TRBJ2-2
V: TRBV11-2
length: 17
size: NA
D: TRBD2

DNA: TGTGCCAGCAGCGAGGCCCCCCCAGATACGCAGTATTTT
CDR3: CASSEAPPDTQYF
J: TRBJ2-3
V: TRBV9
length: 13
size: NA
D: NA

DNA: TGTGCCACCAGCAGAGAGGATGGGTACGCAGACAGGACTAGCGGGACCTACGAGCAGTACTTC
CDR3: CATSREDGYADRTSGTYEQYF
J: TRBJ2-7
V: TRBV15
length: 21
size: NA
D: TRBD2

DNA: TGTGCCAGCAGGATCGGACAGAACACTGAAGCTTTCTTT
CDR3: CASRIGQNTEAFF
J: TRBJ1-1
V: TRBV6-6
length: 13
size: NA
D: NA